The 6 T cell receptor beta chains below were found in one sample sequenced in a study of T cell repertoires in cytomegalovirus infection. TCRdb processed the reads anew with MiXCR; each CDR3 protein has one entry. The sample includes more than 350,000 distinct CDR3 sequences, roughly a third of them seen just once. Sequenced input: PBMCs. These receptor sequences come from a human donor in good health (CMV status not recorded). Some clones in this sample may be carry-over from other donors' samples.

Points on this clonotype: A much larger clone lies one base from this, so it may be a read error. This likely comes from a read error, as the CDR3 has no conserved phenylalanine or tryptophan at its end. This rearrangement joins TRBV7-8 to TRBJ2-5, with TRBD2 identical over 9 bases. The V gene end was trimmed by 2 bases and the J gene end by 5 bases; junction bases not matched to a gene: 6. The CDR3 has 15 residues. Germline CDR1 and CDR2: SGHVS and FQNEAQ. CDR3 residues: CASSLPQRGVETQYC. The CDR3 bases are TGTGCCAGCAGCTTACCCCAGCGGGGGGTGGAGACCCAGTACTGC.

The table lists this clonotype with a count of one. This sequence may be a read error, since a much larger clone differs from it by one base. Without the conserved terminal phenylalanine or tryptophan, this CDR3 likely stems from a read error. The V call is TRBV7-2, the J call TRBJ2-7; D perhaps matches TRBD1 (5 bases). The CDR3 extends over 14 amino acids. V dropped 8 bases and J dropped 3 bases, with 17 bases sitting between them. Germline V lookup: CDR1 SGHTA, CDR2 FQGNSA. The CDR3 DNA reads TGTGCCAGCCTGAGGCGAGGACACAGCTACGAGCAGTACTTA. It specifies CASLRRGHSYEQYL.

This chain connects TRBV20-1 to TRBJ1-1; D ambiguous. CDR1 is DFQATT and CDR2 is SNEGSKA in the germline V gene (reference sequence). The germline V and J ends were trimmed by 0 bases and 0 bases, with 14 bases remaining between them. There are 16 residues in the CDR3. CDR3: CSARDPGSGLNTEAFF. The CDR3 nucleotides are TGCAGTGCTAGAGATCCGGGCTCGGGGTTGAACACTGAAGCTTTCTTT.

The rearrangement links TRBV20-1 to TRBJ1-1, with D uncertain. Deletions cut 3 bases from V and 0 bases from J, with 8 bases between. The CDR3 spans 13 residues. Looked up from germline, CDR1 is DFQATT and CDR2 is SNEGSKA (reference sequence). The CDR3 nucleotides read TGCAGTGCTAGGGCAAGGTTGAACACTGAAGCTTTCTTT. It translates to CSARARLNTEAFF.

A note on this clonotype: This CDR3 is missing its conserved last phenylalanine or tryptophan, likely due to a read error. The CDR3 region has the DNA TGTGCCAGCCTAGCGGGGGGGCTTGGGGAGCAGTTCTTA. It specifies CASLAGGLGEQFL. This sequence joins TRBV12-3 or TRBV12-4 and TRBJ2-1; TRBD2 matches at 12 bases. The V segment lost 8 bases and the J segment 10 bases; nucleotides outside the gene matches: 6. The CDR3 length is 13 residues.

This clonotype was observed many times. The V call is TRBV12-3 or TRBV12-4, the J call TRBJ2-5; 9 bases are a match to TRBD1. CDR3 length: 15 residues. V lost 3 bases and J lost 3; bases outside the gene matches: 5. The CDR3 loop reads CASSLSDRGKETQYF. CDR3 coding DNA: TGTGCCAGCAGTTTGTCGGACAGGGGTAAAGAGACCCAGTACTTC.